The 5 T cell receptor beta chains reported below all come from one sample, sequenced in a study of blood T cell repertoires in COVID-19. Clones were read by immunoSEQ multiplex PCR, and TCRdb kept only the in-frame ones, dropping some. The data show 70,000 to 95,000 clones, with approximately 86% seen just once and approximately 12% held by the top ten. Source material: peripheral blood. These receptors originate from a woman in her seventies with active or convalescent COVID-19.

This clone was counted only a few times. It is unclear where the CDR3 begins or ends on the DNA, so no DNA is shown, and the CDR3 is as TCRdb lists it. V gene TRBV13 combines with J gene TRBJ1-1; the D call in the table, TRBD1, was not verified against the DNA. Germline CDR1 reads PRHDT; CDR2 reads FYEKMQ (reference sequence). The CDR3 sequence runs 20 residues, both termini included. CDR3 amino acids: CAIGTMNTEAFFGQGTRAFF.

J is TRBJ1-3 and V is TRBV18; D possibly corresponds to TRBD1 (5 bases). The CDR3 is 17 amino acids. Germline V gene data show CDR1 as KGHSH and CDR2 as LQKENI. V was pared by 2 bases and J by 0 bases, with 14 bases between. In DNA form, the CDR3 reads TGTGCCAGCTCACCAGTGACGGGGGAGATCTCTGGAAACACCATATATTTT. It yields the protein CASSPVTGEISGNTIYF.

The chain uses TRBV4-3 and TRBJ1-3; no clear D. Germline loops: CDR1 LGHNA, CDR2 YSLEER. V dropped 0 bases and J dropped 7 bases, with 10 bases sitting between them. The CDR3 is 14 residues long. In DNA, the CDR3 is TGCGCCAGCAGCCAAGATCGGGAACTGAACACCATATATTTT. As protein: CASSQDRELNTIYF.

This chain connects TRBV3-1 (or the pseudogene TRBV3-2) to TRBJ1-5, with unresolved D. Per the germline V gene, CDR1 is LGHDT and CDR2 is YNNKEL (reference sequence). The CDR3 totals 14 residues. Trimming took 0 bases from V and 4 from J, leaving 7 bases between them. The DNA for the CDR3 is TGTGCCAGCAGCCAAGATACGGTAAATCAGCCCCAGCATTTT. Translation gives CASSQDTVNQPQHF.

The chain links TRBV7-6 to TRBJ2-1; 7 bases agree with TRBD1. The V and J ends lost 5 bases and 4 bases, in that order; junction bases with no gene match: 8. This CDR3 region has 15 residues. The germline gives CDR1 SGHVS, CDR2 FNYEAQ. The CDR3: CASSLQTGSYNEQFF. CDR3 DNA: TGTGCCAGCAGCCTCCAGACAGGGTCGTACAATGAGCAGTTCTTC.